This TCR beta chain was sequenced in a study of T cells in Graves' hyperthyroidism and ophthalmopathy. The CDR3 is 12 amino acids. The junction had 3 bases not matched to a gene; V was cut back by 7 bases and J by 10 bases. This clonotype was counted at least ten times. It was RNA transcripts that yielded the amplified TCR beta CDR3 regions. In the first-round RT-PCR of the TCR CDR3, the HTBI primer set was used. TCRdb called the multiplex PCR reads again in MiXCR, with one record for every CDR3 protein. Among approximately 620,000 distinct CDR3 sequences listed, about 15% were seen once. This clonotype was obtained from a woman aged 30 to 39 with Graves' hyperthyroidism that later progressed to Graves' ophthalmopathy. Sequencing was carried out using blood. The chain links TRBV12-3 or TRBV12-4 to TRBJ2-1; TRBD1 matches at 11 bases. The DNA of the CDR3 is TGTGCCAGCAATTGGGACAGGGGGGAGCAGTTCTTC. It translates to CASNWDRGEQFF.